This paragraph covers one TCR beta chain sequence. Trimming stripped 9 bases from V and 6 bases from J, with 8 bases between. Germline CDR1 reads ENHRY; CDR2 reads SYGVKD. CDR3 length: 11 residues. This entry belongs to a study of patients and donors after allogeneic stem cell transplantation. TCRdb re-called the RT-PCR reads through MiXCR, storing one row per CDR3 protein. The table lists fewer than 75,000 distinct CDR3 sequences, 10% to 15% of them singletons. V usage is TRBV10-3 and J usage is TRBJ2-2, with a weak D call TRBD1 (5 bases). This TCR came from a human donor who was either an allogeneic HSCT recipient or a stem cell or donor lymphocyte infusion donor (not recorded which). It is not recorded whose cells these are; they may come from a transplant donor. The sequenced material came from blood, either unsorted or a sorted T cell fraction (not recorded which). This chain's CDR3 is CAMGLAGELFF. In nucleotides, the CDR3 is TGTGCCATGGGGCTAGCCGGGGAGCTGTTTTTT.